This passage covers 31 T cell receptor beta chains from one sample sequenced in a study of T cells in Graves' hyperthyroidism and ophthalmopathy (dated by TCRdb to the late 2010s). Libraries were built with multiplex PCR. Sequenced using an Illumina HiSeq 2000. TCR beta CDR3 regions were amplified from RNA transcripts. A first-round RT-PCR of the TCR CDR3 used the HTBI primer set with the Qiagen OneStep RT-PCR kit. TCRdb reran the public reads through fastp at Q25 and MiXCR, keeping productive beta chains. Every entry covers one CDR3 protein and lists the most common genes and DNA from its rows. Counted in this sample were a few hundred thousand distinct CDR3 sequences; approximately 44% of them appeared once. The ten top clones hold about 8.3% of the sample. Sequencing was performed on peripheral blood or thyroid tissue (not recorded which). The source is a woman under 30 with Graves' hyperthyroidism.

The rearrangement links TRBV4-1 to TRBJ2-7; D assignment may be TRBD1 or TRBD2 (5 bases each). The CDR3 loop spans 16 amino acids. Trimming shortened V by 1 base and J by 3 bases, and 16 bases separated the two germline ends. Per germline, CDR1 MGHRA and CDR2 YSYEKL. In DNA, the CDR3 is TGCGCCAGCAGCCAAGGGCTTACTAGGGGCTACTACGAGCAGTACTTC. Protein sequence: CASSQGLTRGYYEQYF.

This clonotype has a count of ten or more. The rearrangement joins TRBV6-6 to TRBJ1-5; D is perhaps TRBD1 (5 bases). V lost 0 bases and J lost 5, with 14 bases in between. The CDR3 totals 16 residues. In germline, CDR1 is MNHNY, CDR2 SVGAGI (reference sequence). The CDR3 bases are TGTGCCAGCAGTTACTCAAATAGAGGGGCCCATCAGCCCCAGCATTTT. It yields the protein CASSYSNRGAHQPQHF.

CDR3 sequence: CASHRQGQNSPLHF. CDR3 sequence (DNA): TGTGCTAGTCATCGACAGGGTCAAAATTCACCCCTCCACTTT. The chain recombines TRBV9 with TRBJ1-6; 7 nucleotides line up with TRBD1. Germline CDR1 is SGDLS and CDR2 is YYNGEE. The CDR3 is 14 residues long.

This clonotype was seen at least ten times. The gene calls are TRBV29-1 and TRBJ1-2; no firm D call. This CDR3 is 9 amino acids long. The germline CDR1 and CDR2 sequences are SQVTM and ANQGSEA. Trimming cost V 3 bases and J 8 bases, with 4 bases left between them. The CDR3 DNA is TGCAGCGTTGACACAGGCTACACCTTC. It translates to CSVDTGYTF.

This clonotype has a count of ten or more. V is TRBV13 and J is TRBJ1-4, with 7 bases fitting TRBD1. CDR3 length: 14 residues. The germline CDR1 and CDR2 sequences are PRHDT and FYEKMQ (reference sequence). Losses at the gene ends were 6 bases for V and 7 bases for J; bases not matched to a gene: 8. In nucleotides, the CDR3 is TGTGCCAGCAGTTACTCAGGGGGAAGTGAAAAACTGTTTTTT. Translated: CASSYSGGSEKLFF.

The CDR3: CSARVTSRAAYELFF. The CDR3 region has the DNA TGCAGTGCTAGAGTCACTAGCCGGGCGGCCTACGAGCTGTTTTTT. This rearrangement joins TRBV20-1 to TRBJ2-2, with D perhaps TRBD2 (6 bases). The CDR3 consists of 15 residues. V was clipped by 1 base and J by 11 bases, with 20 bases between them. Germline CDR1 reads DFQATT; CDR2 reads SNEGSKA (reference sequence).

The gene calls are TRBV24-1 and TRBJ2-6; maybe TRBD2 (6 bases). The CDR3 length is 16 residues. The V gene lost 9 bases and the J gene lost 0 bases, with 14 bases spanning the gap. Germline V lookup: CDR1 KGHDR, CDR2 SFDVKD. The CDR3 DNA is TGTGCCACCGGGGGGAAGGTGAGCTCTGGGGCCAACGTCCTGACTTTC. It is translated as CATGGKVSSGANVLTF.

V gene TRBV5-1 combines with J gene TRBJ1-6; 7 positions match TRBD1. V lost 7 bases and J lost 6; bases outside the gene matches: 10. CDR1 SGHRS and CDR2 YFSETQ come from the germline V gene. This CDR3 comprises 15 residues. The CDR3, as DNA: TGCGCCAGCTTACTGCCGGGACAGATTAATTCACCCCTCCACTTT. Translating it yields CASLLPGQINSPLHF.

This clonotype was counted between two and nine times. The J gene is TRBJ1-4, the V gene TRBV11-3; D is perhaps TRBD1 (5 bases). Trimming cost V 4 bases and J 5 bases, with 11 bases left between them. This CDR3 spans 14 amino acids. Germline lookup yields CDR1 SGHNT and CDR2 YENEEA. CDR3 protein: CASSSGTENEKLFF. The CDR3 DNA reads TGTGCCAGCAGCTCCGGGACGGAAAATGAAAAACTGTTTTTT.

This clonotype was counted at least ten times. The rearrangement uses TRBV10-3 and TRBJ2-7; no clear D. This CDR3 has 11 amino acids. Germline lookup yields CDR1 ENHRY and CDR2 SYGVKD. V gave up 11 bases and J gave up 0 bases, with 8 bases separating them. The CDR3 region has the DNA TGTGCCGCCGCCACCTCCTACGAGCAGTACTTC. Protein: CAAATSYEQYF.

This clonotype was observed once. The chain couples TRBV5-1 to TRBJ2-7; TRBD1 or TRBD2 may be the D gene (5 bases each). CDR3 length equals 14 residues. V was pared by 0 bases and J by 3 bases, with 10 bases between. Per germline, CDR1 SGHRS and CDR2 YFSETQ. As DNA, the CDR3 is TGCGCCAGCAGCTTGGGGGGGATTAACTACGAGCAGTACTTC. Translating it yields CASSLGGINYEQYF.

On this clonotype: One end of the junction fails to match germline, which may point to a read error. This chain links TRBV7-6 with TRBJ1-5; D is perhaps TRBD1 (6 bases). The germline CDR1 and CDR2 sequences are SGHVS and FNYEAQ. The CDR3 sequence is 15 residues long. CDR3: CASSQDRTGNQPQHF. Here the CDR3 DNA reads TGCGCCAGCAGCCAAGATAGGACAGGCAATCAGCCCCAGCATTTT.

In this sample, this clonotype turned up many times. The CDR3: CASSPRDRGINQPQHF. In DNA, the CDR3 is TGTGCCAGCAGCCCCCGGGACAGGGGGATCAATCAGCCCCAGCATTTT. The chain has TRBV7-8 and TRBJ1-5, with 11 bases aligning to TRBD1. Per the germline V gene, CDR1 is SGHVS and CDR2 is FQNEAQ. The CDR3 extends over 16 amino acids. Losses at the gene ends were 5 bases for V and 3 bases for J; bases not matched to a gene: 6.

The chain has TRBV7-6 and TRBJ1-6, with D tentatively TRBD1 (5 bases). V was trimmed by 3 bases and J by 10 bases, leaving 19 bases between them. Germline CDR1 and CDR2: SGHVS and FNYEAQ. The CDR3 is 16 amino acids. The CDR3 here is CASSFSPGGPGSPLHF. The CDR3 bases are TGTGCCAGCAGCTTTTCCCCTGGGGGTCCAGGGTCACCCCTCCACTTT.

The chain couples TRBV11-2 to TRBJ2-5, with TRBD2 matching over 7 bases. The germline gives CDR1 SGHAT, CDR2 FQNNGV. This CDR3 has 15 amino acids. J was trimmed by 7 bases and V by 6 bases; bases with no gene match: 14. The chain's CDR3 is CASSPLGDGRMTQYF. CDR3 bases: TGTGCCAGCAGTCCCTTGGGGGACGGGAGGATGACCCAGTACTTC.

The chain carries TRBV7-2 and TRBJ2-1; 10 bases align to TRBD2. Germline assignment: CDR1 SGHTA and CDR2 FQGNSA. The CDR3 extends over 16 amino acids. J gave up 4 bases and V 2 bases, and 5 bases lay outside the gene matches. CDR3 DNA: TGTGCCAGCAGCTTAATCCTAGCGGGGGTATACAATGAGCAGTTCTTC. It translates to CASSLILAGVYNEQFF.

The CDR3 sequence: CASRGGREDNEQFF. Written as DNA, the CDR3 is TGCGCCAGCAGAGGCGGGAGGGAAGACAATGAGCAGTTCTTC. This chain uses TRBV5-1 with TRBJ2-1; 9 nucleotides line up with TRBD2. CDR3 length: 14 amino acids. The V gene's germline CDR1 is SGHRS and CDR2 YFSETQ. V shed 5 bases, J shed 5 bases, and the junction held 5 bases outside the gene matches.

The chain links TRBV7-9 to TRBJ2-7; D gene unclear. The tail of the sequence fits TRBJ2-1 better, so the J call may be wrong. Germline V gives CDR1 SEHNR, CDR2 FQNEAQ (reference sequence). This CDR3 comprises 10 residues. CDR3 residues: CASSLFEQFF. The CDR3, as DNA: TGTGCCAGCAGCTTATTTGAGCAGTTCTTC.

In this sample, this clonotype turned up many times. V is TRBV30 and J is TRBJ1-2; the D gene is possibly TRBD1 (5 bases). Trimming removed 2 bases from V and 8 bases from J, with 15 bases in between. The CDR3 is 13 amino acids. Germline V lookup: CDR1 GTSNPN, CDR2 SVGIG (reference sequence). CDR3: CAWSTTGPSGYTF. The CDR3 bases are TGTGCCTGGAGTACAACGGGGCCGTCCGGCTACACCTTC.

This clonotype was counted at least ten times. This sequence joins TRBV4-2 and TRBJ2-7, with D hard to call. CDR1 is LGHNA and CDR2 is YNFKEQ in the germline V gene. The CDR3 is made up of 15 amino acids. Deletions cut 0 bases from V and 0 bases from J, with 9 bases between. CDR3 coding DNA: TGTGCCAGCAGCCAAGATCGGACGTTCTCCTACGAGCAGTACTTC. Translated, it gives CASSQDRTFSYEQYF.

This clonotype has ten or more counts. The chain uses TRBV19 and TRBJ1-4, with 7 bases that match TRBD1. This CDR3 contains 15 residues. The germline CDR1 and CDR2 sequences are LNHDA and SQIVND (reference sequence). V shed 4 bases and J 6 bases; nucleotides not matched to a gene: 8. CDR3 sequence: CASSTPGQTHEKLFF. DNA for the CDR3: TGTGCCAGTAGTACTCCGGGACAGACACATGAAAAACTGTTTTTT.

The chain couples TRBV24-1 to TRBJ1-5; D might be TRBD1 (5 bases). Trimming cost V 3 bases and J 14 bases, with 10 bases left between them. Germline loops: CDR1 KGHDR, CDR2 SFDVKD. CDR3 size: 11 residues. The CDR3 is CATSDGAYEHF. DNA of the CDR3: TGTGCCACCAGTGATGGGGCCTACGAGCATTTT.

This clonotype occurred many times. The rearrangement joins TRBV5-8 to TRBJ1-2, with a possible D match to TRBD1 (5 bases). V was cut by 1 base and J by 4 bases, with 8 bases left in between. The CDR3 has 13 amino acids. Germline values: CDR1 SGHTS, CDR2 YDEGEE. Here the CDR3 reads CASSLPGSYGYTF. The CDR3 DNA sequence: TGTGCCAGCAGCTTGCCAGGGTCCTATGGCTACACCTTC.

This clonotype has at least ten counts. The rearrangement joins TRBV24-1 to TRBJ2-5; 12 nucleotides align to TRBD2. This CDR3 has 16 amino acids. CDR1 and CDR2 (germline): KGHDR, SFDVKD. Unmatched junction bases numbered 6, after V lost 4 bases and J lost 4 bases. CDR3 amino acids: CATSDLTSGSGETQYF. The CDR3 region has the DNA TGTGCCACCAGTGACTTGACTAGCGGGAGTGGAGAGACCCAGTACTTC.

This chain links TRBV15 with TRBJ2-1; either TRBD1 or TRBD2 may supply D (5 bases each). The CDR3 is 14 amino acids. Germline CDR1 and CDR2: LNHNV and YYDKDF (reference sequence). The V end lost 0 bases, the J end lost 7 bases, and 10 bases lay between the germline ends. Here the CDR3 reads CATSRDRGVNEQFF. DNA for the CDR3: TGTGCCACCAGCAGAGATAGAGGGGTAAATGAGCAGTTCTTC.

The chain carries TRBV29-1 and TRBJ2-5; D perhaps matches TRBD1 (5 bases). Trimming stripped 4 bases from V and 5 bases from J, with 14 bases between. CDR1 SQVTM and CDR2 ANQGSEA come from the germline V gene. The CDR3 runs 13 residues. CDR3 nucleotides: TGCAGCGTTGTATTAGGGGATGGGGAGACCCAGTACTTC. This encodes CSVVLGDGETQYF.

On this clonotype itself: Since a much larger clone is just one base distant, this may be a read error. CDR3 nucleotides: TGTGCCAGCAGTGAAATGGCAGACTGGTTATACGAGCAGTACTTC. Amino acid sequence: CASSEMADWLYEQYF. The chain links TRBV6-2 or TRBV6-3 to TRBJ2-7; D ambiguous. The CDR3 loop spans 15 amino acids. From germline, CDR1 is MNHEY and CDR2 SVGEGT. The V end lost 5 bases, the J end lost 4 bases, and 18 bases lay between the germline ends.

This clonotype was seen repeatedly, ten times or more. This chain joins TRBV12-3 or TRBV12-4 and TRBJ1-4; D not resolved. The V and J ends lost 3 bases and 7 bases respectively, with 12 bases between them. The CDR3 is 14 amino acids. The CDR3: CASSFTTSREKLFF. The CDR3 nucleotides read TGTGCCAGCAGTTTTACGACCAGCCGTGAAAAACTGTTTTTT.

The rearrangement uses TRBV20-1 and TRBJ2-3, with 8 bases that match TRBD2. The CDR3 extends over 14 amino acids. With 5 bases clipped from V and 1 base from J, the junction kept 5 bases outside the gene matches. From germline, CDR1 is DFQATT and CDR2 SNEGSKA (reference sequence). CDR3 region: CSASSGFGTDTQYF. CDR3 bases: TGCAGTGCTTCTAGCGGGTTTGGCACAGATACGCAGTATTTT.

This clonotype was counted ten times or more. The chain recombines TRBV7-9 with TRBJ2-7, with 9 bases that match TRBD2. CDR1 SEHNR and CDR2 FQNEAQ come from the germline V gene (reference sequence). The CDR3 is 14 residues long. Germline trimming cut 5 bases from V and 3 bases from J; bases unmatched to any gene: 5. The CDR3 DNA is TGTGCCAGCAGCGCTAGCGGGGCCAACTACGAGCAGTACTTC. This gives the protein CASSASGANYEQYF. The full variable domain, in which reference TRBV7-9 and TRBJ2-7 provide the parts outside the CDR3, is DTGVSQNPRHKITKRGQNVTFRCDPISEHNRLYWYRQTLGQGPEFLTYFQNEAQLEKSRLLSDRFSAERPKGSFSTLEIQRTEQGDSAMYLCASSASGANYEQYFGPGTRLTVT.

This clonotype appeared a single time. This chain joins TRBV7-8 and TRBJ1-2; D remains ambiguous. The CDR3 is 12 residues long. The V gene lost 6 bases and the J gene lost 5 bases, with 10 bases spanning the gap. Germline CDR1 is SGHVS and CDR2 is FQNEAQ. The CDR3 here is CASSHREYGYTF. The CDR3 DNA reads as TGTGCCAGCAGTCATAGGGAATATGGCTACACCTTC.